In its sample, the clone carrying this T cell receptor (beta chain) was seen a few times. The antigen is unknown. This entry belongs to a study of early T cells in non-severe SARS-CoV-2 infection. The overall study: Sequencing input comprised bulk RNA from unsorted whole blood; chain pairing was not available.

TCRdb used MiXCR to reprocess the 5' RACE reads, holding one entry per CDR3 protein. In the table there are 80,000 to 95,000 distinct CDR3 sequences, about 15% of which are singletons. Study-level points and caveats: CD4 and private specificities were missed by VDJdb matching, which favored anti-spike CD8 responses.

V lost 2 bases and J lost 4, with 11 bases in between. Germline CDR1 and CDR2: SGHVS and FNYEAQ. This CDR3 comprises 14 residues. This sample comprised whole blood, obtained at baseline. The receptor was isolated from an adult who was a healthcare worker with PCR-confirmed SARS-CoV-2 infection or an uninfected control (not recorded which). The gene calls are TRBV7-6 and TRBJ1-1; maybe TRBD1 (6 bases). This CDR3 reads CASSLTRGSTEAFF. CDR3 bases: TGTGCCAGCAGCTTAACCAGGGGTTCCACTGAAGCTTTCTTT.